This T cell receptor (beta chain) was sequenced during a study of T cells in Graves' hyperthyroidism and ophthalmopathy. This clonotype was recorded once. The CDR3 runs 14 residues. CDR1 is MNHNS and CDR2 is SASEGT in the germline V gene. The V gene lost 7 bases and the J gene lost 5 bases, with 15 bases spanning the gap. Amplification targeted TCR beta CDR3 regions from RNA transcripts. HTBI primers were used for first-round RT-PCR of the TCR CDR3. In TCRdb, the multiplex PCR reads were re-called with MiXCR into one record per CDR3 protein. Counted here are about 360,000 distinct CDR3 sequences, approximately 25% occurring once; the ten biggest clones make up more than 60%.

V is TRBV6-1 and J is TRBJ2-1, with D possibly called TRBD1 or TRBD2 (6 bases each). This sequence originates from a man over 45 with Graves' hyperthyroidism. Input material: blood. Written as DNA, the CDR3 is TGTGCCAGCAAAGGGGGGATACTGAACAATGAGCAGTTCTTC. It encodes CASKGGILNNEQFF.